These 18 T cell receptor beta chains were sequenced from one sample in a study of cytomegalovirus exposure and HLA in healthy donors. PCR involved 60 Vbeta and 13 Jbeta primers. Sequencing used immunoSEQ multiplex PCR; TCRdb keeps in-frame clones, though not all of them. Of about 190,000 clones detected, around 85% appear once; the ten largest clones hold 1%. Sequencing was carried out using PBMCs. The receptors were gathered from a boy younger than 10 in good health and CMV-seronegative.

The CDR3 region is CSVDSGPIMNTEAFF. CDR3 bases: TGCAGCGTTGATTCAGGGCCGATCATGAACACTGAAGCTTTCTTT. The chain has TRBV29-1 and TRBJ1-1; a weak D match, TRBD1 (5 bases). The germline V gene encodes CDR1 SQVTM and CDR2 ANQGSEA. This CDR3 is 15 amino acids long. V lost 3 bases and J lost 0, with 14 bases in between. The full variable domain, rest sourced from reference TRBV29-1 and TRBJ1-1, is SAVISQKPSRDICQRGTSLTIQCQVDSQVTMMFWYRQQPGQSLTLIATANQGSEATYESGFVIDKFPISRPNLTFSTLTVSNMSPEDSSIYLCSVDSGPIMNTEAFFGQGTRLTVV.

A few counts support this clone. The chain carries TRBV18 and TRBJ2-3, with 8 bases lining up with TRBD1. Losses at the gene ends were 6 bases for V and 3 bases for J; bases not matched to a gene: 5. The CDR3 is made up of 14 amino acids. Germline assignment: CDR1 KGHSH and CDR2 LQKENI. The DNA of the CDR3 is TGTGCCAGCTCCCGACAGGGGAGGACAGATACGCAGTATTTT. Encoded protein: CASSRQGRTDTQYF.

The chain has TRBV6-1 and TRBJ1-3; 8 bases are a match to TRBD1. Looked up from germline, CDR1 is MNHNS and CDR2 is SASEGT. The trim removed 1 base at V and 2 bases at J, leaving 1 base unmatched. CDR3 length: 15 amino acids. Written as DNA, the CDR3 is TGTGCCAGCAGTGAAGAACAGGGGGCTGGAAACACCATATATTTT. Translated, it gives CASSEEQGAGNTIYF.

The chain recombines TRBV6-1 with TRBJ1-1, with D possibly being TRBD1 (5 bases). The V gene lost 2 bases and the J gene lost 2 bases, with 6 bases spanning the gap. In germline, CDR1 is MNHNS, CDR2 SASEGT. The CDR3 spans 13 residues. CDR3 nucleotide sequence: TGTGCCAGCAGTGAAAGGACAAACACTGAAGCTTTCTTT. Its protein product is CASSERTNTEAFF.

This clone was counted a single time. This CDR3 is CASRGLADYNEQFF. The CDR3 nucleotides are TGTGCCAGTAGGGGACTAGCGGACTACAATGAGCAGTTCTTC. The chain joins TRBV19 to TRBJ2-1; 11 nucleotides align to TRBD2. The CDR3 extends over 14 amino acids. The germline V gene has CDR1 LNHDA and CDR2 SQIVND (reference sequence). V shed 6 bases, J shed 3 bases, and the junction held 1 base outside the gene matches.

This clone was seen a single time. The chain recombines TRBV7-9 with TRBJ1-1; weak D call: TRBD1 (5 bases). This CDR3 has 15 residues. Germline V gene lookup returns CDR1 SEHNR and CDR2 FQNEAQ (reference sequence). Trimming removed 1 base at V and 0 bases at J, with 9 bases between. The chain's CDR3 is CASSLVGGVNTEAFF. CDR3 sequence (DNA): TGTGCCAGCAGCTTAGTCGGGGGGGTGAACACTGAAGCTTTCTTT.

V usage is TRBV5-6 and J usage is TRBJ2-1, with TRBD1 matching over 7 bases. Germline V gene sequence: CDR1 SGHDT, CDR2 YYEEEE. The junction had 12 bases not matched to a gene; V was cut back by 5 bases and J by 7 bases. The CDR3 is 15 amino acids. The CDR3 protein is CASRVQGSRGNEQFF. CDR3 sequence (DNA): TGTGCCAGCAGGGTACAGGGGTCCAGGGGTAATGAGCAGTTCTTC.

The J gene is TRBJ1-2, the V gene TRBV29-1; D is unclear. The CDR3 totals 13 residues. Germline-derived CDR1 and CDR2 are SQVTM and ANQGSEA. Trimming took off 5 bases at V and 7 bases at J, with 17 bases between the two ends. The CDR3 loop reads CSVLAGGMSGYTF. The CDR3 DNA reads TGCAGCGTTTTGGCAGGAGGGATGTCTGGCTACACCTTC. The complete variable domain, with remaining parts taken from reference TRBV29-1 and TRBJ1-2, reads SAVISQKPSRDICQRGTSLTIQCQVDSQVTMMFWYRQQPGQSLTLIATANQGSEATYESGFVIDKFPISRPNLTFSTLTVSNMSPEDSSIYLCSVLAGGMSGYTFGSGTRLTVV.

V and J are TRBV15 and TRBJ2-5; D remains ambiguous. The CDR3 loop spans 14 amino acids. Germline lookup yields CDR1 LNHNV and CDR2 YYDKDF (reference sequence). V lost 0 bases, J lost 5 bases, and 10 bases lay in between. In DNA form, the CDR3 reads TGTGCCACCAGCAGAGATCAGGCTTCGGAGACCCAGTACTTC. The encoded protein is CATSRDQASETQYF. Drawing the rest from reference TRBV15 and TRBJ2-5, the complete variable domain is DAMVIQNPRYQVTQFGKPVTLSCSQTLNHNVMYWYQQKSSQAPKLLFHYYDKDFNNEADTPDNFQSRRPNTSFCFLDIRSPGLGDTAMYLCATSRDQASETQYFGPGTRLLVL.

V usage is TRBV27 and J usage is TRBJ2-3; the D gene is possibly TRBD1 (5 bases). Trimming stripped 3 bases from V and 1 base from J, with 11 bases between. Germline V gene lookup returns CDR1 MNHEY and CDR2 SMNVEV (reference sequence). The CDR3 sequence is 15 residues long. The CDR3 sequence is CASSFRTMGTDTQYF. The CDR3 DNA follows: TGTGCCAGCAGTTTCCGGACAATGGGCACAGATACGCAGTATTTT.

V usage is TRBV2 and J usage is TRBJ2-2, with D possibly matching TRBD1 (5 bases). The CDR3 runs to 16 residues. CDR1 is SNHLY and CDR2 is FYNNEI in the germline V gene. V was clipped by 10 bases and J by 0 bases, with 18 bases between them. The CDR3 reads CANSARVESNTGELFF. In DNA, the CDR3 is TGTGCCAACAGCGCCAGGGTGGAGTCGAACACCGGGGAGCTGTTTTTT.

This chain links TRBV2 with TRBJ1-2; D is unclear. This CDR3 comprises 15 residues. Germline CDR1 reads SNHLY; CDR2 reads FYNNEI. The ends were cut back, 5 bases at V and 1 base at J, with 14 bases in the middle. The CDR3 DNA sequence: TGTGCCAGCAGTAACGGAGGTACAAGTAACTATGGCTACACCTTC. This translates into CASSNGGTSNYGYTF.

The J gene is TRBJ1-2, the V gene TRBV6-1; tentatively, D is TRBD1 (5 bases). The CDR3 contains 12 residues. The germline V and J ends were trimmed by 4 bases and 8 bases, with 11 bases remaining between them. Germline V gene sequence: CDR1 MNHNS, CDR2 SASEGT. The CDR3 loop reads CASSGYRGGYTF. In nucleotides, the CDR3 is TGTGCCAGCAGTGGTTACCGGGGGGGCTACACCTTC.

The rearrangement links TRBV27 to TRBJ2-1, with 14 bases matching TRBD2. CDR1 is MNHEY, CDR2 SMNVEV, per germline (reference sequence). J gave up 10 bases and V 1 base, and 12 bases lay outside the gene matches. This CDR3 has 18 amino acids. The CDR3 bases are TGTGCCAGCAGTTTATTGGGACTAGCGGGGGAGACCCGTCAAGAGCAGTTCTTC. Translation: CASSLLGLAGETRQEQFF.

Concerning this clone itself: The same CDR3 also results from other DNA sequences found in this sample. This chain joins TRBV19 and TRBJ1-1, with D perhaps TRBD1 (6 bases). This CDR3 comprises 15 residues. Germline loops: CDR1 LNHDA, CDR2 SQIVND (reference sequence). V lost 4 bases and J 0 bases, leaving 12 bases between the germline ends. CDR3 protein: CASSRHRDMNTEAFF. The CDR3, as DNA: TGTGCCAGTAGTAGGCACAGGGACATGAACACTGAAGCTTTCTTT.

This clone was observed a few times. The genes are TRBV4-1 and TRBJ2-1, with 11 bases fitting TRBD2. Looked up from germline, CDR1 is MGHRA and CDR2 is YSYEKL. The trim removed 0 bases at V and 4 bases at J, leaving 5 bases unmatched. CDR3 length: 17 amino acids. The CDR3 nucleotides are TGCGCCAGCAGCCAAGATACTAGCGGGGGAACGTACAATGAGCAGTTCTTC. It translates to CASSQDTSGGTYNEQFF.

This clone has only one observation. The junction and the germline gene differ at one end; a read error may be behind it. The rearrangement uses TRBV9 and TRBJ1-2, with no clear D. Germline V gene data show CDR1 as SGDLS and CDR2 as YYNGEE. CDR3 size: 14 residues. The CDR3 region is CASTVGPADYGYTF. In DNA form, the CDR3 reads TGTGCCAGCACCGTAGGACCTGCGGACTATGGCTACACCTTC. The entire variable domain, with the rest obtained from reference TRBV9 and TRBJ1-2, is as follows: DSGVTQTPKHLITATGQRVTLRCSPRSGDLSVYWYQQSLDQGLQFLIQYYNGEERAKGNILERFSAQQFPDLHSELNLSSLELGDSALYFCASTVGPADYGYTFGSGTRLTVV.

The CDR3 DNA is TGTGCCAGCAGTACGGCGGGAGGCGCGAACACCGGGGAGCTGTTTTTT. It is translated as CASSTAGGANTGELFF. The chain employs TRBV25-1 and TRBJ2-2; 8 bases align to TRBD2. The CDR3 spans 16 residues. V gave up 5 bases and J gave up 0 bases; unmatched junction bases: 5. CDR1 and CDR2 from the germline V gene are MGHDK and SYGVNS.